This T cell receptor beta chain was documented in a study of breast tumors, draining lymph nodes, adjacent tissues. Notes on this clonotype: Its specificity is not known.

Germline lookup yields CDR1 KGHDR and CDR2 SFDVKD. The CDR3 length is 14 residues. V lost 4 bases, J lost 1 base, and 9 bases lay in between. TCRdb passed the multiplex PCR reads through MiXCR, listing each CDR3 protein once. This table has nearly 200,000 distinct CDR3 sequences, over 25% appearing once. Overall study findings and caveats: Compared with basal-like, luminal-like tumors shared significantly more repertoire with nontumor tissue. That most tumor T cells come from lymph nodes remained unproven.

Breast cancer patients provided tissue from their axillary draining lymph nodes. The chain combines TRBV24-1 with TRBJ1-2; no reliable D call. This TCR was recovered from a female donor with breast cancer. Some clones in this sample may be carry-over from other donors' samples. The material sequenced was axillary lymph node tissue. The CDR3 nucleotides are TGTGCCACCAGTGAGCCGACCTTTAACTATGGCTACACCTTC. Protein product: CATSEPTFNYGYTF.